The present entry profiles one TCR beta chain with its context. Its antigen remains unknown. This sample was taken from a study of T cell responses to AZD1222 COVID-19 vaccine. Study in general: Pooling was applied to second doses at about 4 or about 12 weeks.

The CDR3 runs to 13 residues. Looked up from germline, CDR1 is SGHTA and CDR2 is FQGNSA. V was cut by 3 bases and J by 1 base, with 6 bases left in between. Profiled with immunoSEQ multiplex PCR; TCRdb holds only in-frame clones, not every one. Here the sample spans about 130,000 clones, 85% to 90% being singletons. The study's findings and limits: At baseline, seropositivity was found in only a handful of AZD1222 recipients. When two AZD1222 doses had been given, Spike-specific TCR breadth and depth rose.

V and J are TRBV7-2 and TRBJ1-1, with D unresolved. The sample consisted of peripheral blood, taken on day 0 of AZD1222 vaccination. The receptor was isolated from an adult in good health. The CDR3: CASSFTQNTEAFF. The CDR3 DNA reads TGTGCCAGCAGCTTCACCCAGAACACTGAAGCTTTCTTT.